These T cell receptor beta chains were read from a single sample in a study of cytomegalovirus exposure and HLA in healthy donors. Using immunoSEQ multiplex PCR, the repertoire was profiled, and TCRdb retains in-frame clones only, with some absent. Of hundreds of thousands of clones listed, around 87% are singletons. Sequenced material: PBMCs. The receptors shown here come from a woman aged 18-29 years in good health and CMV-seropositive. Each CDR3 is given with its conserved first and last residue. D genes are given only for firm matches. Part of the rows lack a size; the others show once, few, many or a class for expanded clones.

V: TRBV14; J: TRBJ2-1; D: TRBD1; size: NA; CDR3: CASSQDRSSNEQFF; DNA: TGTGCCAGCAGCCAGGACAGGAGTAGCAATGAGCAGTTCTTC
V: TRBV28; J: TRBJ1-1; D: NA; size: NA; CDR3: CALGGDGTEAFF; DNA: TGTGCCCTTGGGGGGGACGGCACTGAAGCTTTCTTT
V: TRBV28; J: TRBJ1-4; D: NA; size: NA; CDR3: CASSVTGRNEKLFF; DNA: TGTGCCAGCAGTGTCACAGGAAGAAATGAAAAACTGTTTTTT
V: TRBV5-1; J: TRBJ2-2; D: TRBD2; size: few; CDR3: CASSLVLAGVNTGELFF; DNA: TGCGCCAGCAGCTTGGTGCTAGCGGGAGTAAACACCGGGGAGCTGTTTTTT
V: TRBV6-1; J: TRBJ2-7; D: NA; size: few; CDR3: CASSTGHSYEQYF; DNA: TGTGCCAGCAGTACGGGACACAGCTACGAGCAGTACTTC
V: TRBV7-6; J: TRBJ1-1; D: NA; size: NA; CDR3: CASSLEVGGNTEAFF; DNA: TGTGCCAGCAGCTTAGAGGTAGGAGGGAACACTGAAGCTTTCTTT
V: TRBV6-1; J: TRBJ2-3; D: TRBD2; size: NA; CDR3: CASSVGLAGDTQYF; DNA: TGTGCCAGCAGTGTGGGTCTAGCGGGGGATACGCAGTATTTT
V: TRBV7-3; J: TRBJ2-6; D: NA; size: NA; CDR3: CASSLNGLSGANVLTF; DNA: TGTGCCAGCAGCTTAAACGGTCTCTCTGGGGCCAACGTCCTGACTTTC
V: TRBV30; J: TRBJ2-7; D: NA; size: NA; CDR3: CAWSVQEAEQYF; DNA: TGTGCCTGGAGTGTACAGGAAGCCGAGCAGTACTTC
V: TRBV5-1; J: TRBJ1-1; D: TRBD1; size: NA; CDR3: CASSTGQGSEAFF; DNA: TGCGCCAGCAGCACCGGACAGGGGAGTGAAGCTTTCTTT
V: TRBV27; J: TRBJ2-7; D: NA; size: once; CDR3: CASSDVRSGIFYEQYF; DNA: TGTGCCAGCAGTGATGTTAGGAGCGGTATATTCTACGAGCAGTACTTC
V: TRBV28; J: TRBJ2-5; D: TRBD2; size: NA; CDR3: CASATGGPETQYF; DNA: TGTGCCAGTGCCACGGGGGGACCGGAAACCCAGTACTTC
V: TRBV9; J: TRBJ1-1; D: NA; size: NA; CDR3: CASSAWGRLNTEAFF; DNA: TGTGCCAGCAGCGCCTGGGGCCGCCTGAACACTGAAGCTTTCTTT
V: TRBV28; J: TRBJ1-1; D: NA; size: NA; CDR3: CASSLGGGEAFF; DNA: TGTGCCAGCAGTTTAGGTGGCGGTGAAGCTTTCTTT
V: TRBV2; J: TRBJ1-1; D: NA; size: NA; CDR3: CALGRANTEAFF; DNA: TGTGCCCTGGGGAGGGCGAACACTGAAGCTTTCTTT
V: TRBV7-8; J: TRBJ2-7; D: TRBD1; size: NA; CDR3: CASSPGTGGAYEQYF; DNA: TGTGCCAGCAGCCCCGGGACAGGGGGCGCATACGAGCAGTACTTC
V: TRBV7-9; J: TRBJ2-7; D: NA; size: few; CDR3: CASSSRLVNSNEQYF; DNA: TGTGCCAGCAGCTCCAGACTAGTAAATTCTAACGAGCAGTACTTC
V: TRBV5-1; J: TRBJ2-5; D: TRBD2; size: NA; CDR3: CASSPRAGTTTQYF; DNA: TGCGCCAGCAGCCCCAGGGCCGGGACTACCACCCAGTACTTC
V: TRBV25-1; J: TRBJ2-3; D: TRBD2; size: NA; CDR3: CASSDRTSGSTDTQYF; DNA: TGTGCCAGCAGTGACCGGACTAGCGGGAGCACAGATACGCAGTATTTT
V: TRBV5-5; J: TRBJ1-4; D: NA; size: NA; CDR3: CAGGLGATNEKLFF; DNA: TGTGCCGGGGGGTTGGGAGCAACTAATGAAAAACTGTTTTTT
V: TRBV12-5; J: TRBJ1-2; D: NA; size: NA; CDR3: CASGLVVGQPGAARGYTF; DNA: TGTGCTAGTGGTTTGGTCGTAGGCCAGCCAGGGGCTGCACGTGGCTACACCTTC
V: TRBV27; J: TRBJ2-7; D: NA; size: NA; CDR3: CASKLGGSPYEQYF; DNA: TGTGCCAGCAAACTAGGAGGGTCTCCCTACGAGCAGTACTTC
V: TRBV27; J: TRBJ1-1; D: NA; size: NA; CDR3: CASSSHRERTEAFF; DNA: TGTGCCAGCAGTTCCCACAGGGAACGGACTGAAGCTTTCTTT
V: TRBV28; J: TRBJ2-1; D: TRBD2; size: once; CDR3: CASSLGLAGVREYNEQFF; DNA: TGTGCCAGCAGTTTGGGTCTAGCGGGAGTAAGGGAATACAATGAGCAGTTCTTC
V: TRBV27; J: TRBJ1-5; D: TRBD1; size: NA; CDR3: CASSYGTGGDQPQHF; DNA: TGTGCCAGCAGTTATGGGACAGGGGGTGATCAGCCCCAGCATTTT
V: TRBV14; J: TRBJ1-2; D: TRBD1; size: few; CDR3: CASSPWDREQVCGYTF; DNA: TGTGCCAGCAGCCCCTGGGACAGGGAACAGGTATGTGGCTACACCTTC
V: TRBV29-1; J: TRBJ2-1; D: NA; size: NA; CDR3: CSAIRGPSGEQFF; DNA: TGCAGCGCCATCCGAGGGCCCTCTGGTGAGCAGTTCTTC
V: TRBV7-9; J: TRBJ2-2; D: NA; size: NA; CDR3: CASSLPGESRELFF; DNA: TGTGCCAGCAGCTTGCCAGGGGAAAGCAGGGAGCTGTTTTTT
V: TRBV4-1; J: TRBJ1-1; D: TRBD1; size: NA; CDR3: CASSQRSGQQNTEAFF; DNA: TGCGCCAGCAGCCAACGTTCGGGACAGCAGAACACTGAAGCTTTCTTT
V: TRBV30; J: TRBJ2-3; D: TRBD2; size: NA; CDR3: CAWTRTSGTDTQYF; DNA: TGTGCCTGGACTAGGACTAGCGGCACAGATACGCAGTATTTT
V: TRBV5-1; J: TRBJ2-1; D: TRBD2; size: once; CDR3: CASSHPSSGYYNEQFF; DNA: TGCGCCAGCAGCCACCCATCTAGCGGTTACTACAATGAGCAGTTCTTC
V: TRBV28; J: TRBJ1-1; D: NA; size: NA; CDR3: CASSFPRGGGGYTEAFF; DNA: TGTGCCAGCAGTTTTCCCAGGGGAGGGGGAGGGTACACTGAAGCTTTCTTT
V: TRBV7-8; J: TRBJ2-1; D: TRBD1; size: NA; CDR3: CASSPRWYRGPNEQFF; DNA: TGTGCCAGCAGCCCCCGCTGGTACAGGGGGCCGAATGAGCAGTTCTTC
V: TRBV27; J: TRBJ2-3; D: NA; size: NA; CDR3: CASSLGDTQYF; DNA: TGTGCCAGCAGTTTAGGCGATACGCAGTATTTT
V: TRBV4-2; J: TRBJ2-7; D: NA; size: NA; CDR3: CASSQLLAGEQYF; DNA: TGTGCCAGCAGCCAACTACTAGCAGGGGAGCAGTACTTC
V: TRBV9; J: TRBJ1-1; D: NA; size: once; CDR3: CASSQSGGGRNTEAFF; DNA: TGTGCCAGCAGCCAGAGCGGCGGAGGGAGGAACACTGAAGCTTTCTTT
V: TRBV27; J: TRBJ1-1; D: NA; size: NA; CDR3: CASRVGVVGAEAFF; DNA: TGTGCCAGCAGAGTAGGGGTGGTTGGCGCTGAAGCTTTCTTT
V: TRBV27; J: TRBJ2-1; D: NA; size: NA; CDR3: CASSLWDKSSYNEQFF; DNA: TGTGCCAGCAGTTTGTGGGACAAGAGCTCCTACAATGAGCAGTTCTTC
V: TRBV25-1; J: TRBJ2-7; D: NA; size: NA; CDR3: CASSERATAQYF; DNA: TGTGCCAGCAGTGAACGGGCGACAGCGCAGTACTTC
V: TRBV29-1; J: TRBJ1-5; D: TRBD1; size: NA; CDR3: CSVLPGQLNQPQHF; DNA: TGCAGCGTACTACCGGGACAGCTCAATCAGCCCCAGCATTTT
V: TRBV6-5; J: TRBJ2-7; D: TRBD2; size: NA; CDR3: CASSYSRGAGDYEQYF; DNA: TGTGCCAGCAGTTACTCTCGTGGAGCGGGGGACTACGAGCAGTACTTC
V: TRBV29-1; J: TRBJ2-3; D: TRBD1; size: NA; CDR3: CSGTGTGATDTQYF; DNA: TGCAGCGGGACTGGGACAGGGGCCACAGATACGCAGTATTTT
V: TRBV6-1; J: TRBJ2-3; D: TRBD2; size: NA; CDR3: CASSAGGASGRNTQYF; DNA: TGTGCCAGCAGTGCGGGGGGGGCTAGCGGGAGAAATACGCAGTATTTT
V: TRBV28; J: TRBJ2-7; D: TRBD2; size: NA; CDR3: CASSLSRFGTSGRLYEQYF; DNA: TGTGCCAGCAGTTTATCTCGTTTCGGGACTAGCGGGAGGCTGTACGAGCAGTACTTC
V: TRBV12-5; J: TRBJ2-7; D: NA; size: few; CDR3: CASGFGGGVEQYF; DNA: TGTGCTAGTGGTTTCGGAGGGGGGGTCGAGCAGTACTTC